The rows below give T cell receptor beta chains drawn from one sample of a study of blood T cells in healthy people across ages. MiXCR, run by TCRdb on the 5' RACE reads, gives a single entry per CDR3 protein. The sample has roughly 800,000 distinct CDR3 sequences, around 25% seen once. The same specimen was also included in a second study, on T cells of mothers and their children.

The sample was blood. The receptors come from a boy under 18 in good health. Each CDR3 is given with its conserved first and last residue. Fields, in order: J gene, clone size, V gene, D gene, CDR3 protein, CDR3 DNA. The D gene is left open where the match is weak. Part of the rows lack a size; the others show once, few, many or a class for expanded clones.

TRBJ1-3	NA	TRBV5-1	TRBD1	CASRIDPGQVTHRGNTIYF	TGCGCCAGCAGGATTGATCCGGGACAGGTGACACATCGTGGAAACACCATATATTTT
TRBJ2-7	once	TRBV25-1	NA	CASSETVPGVAYEQYF	TGTGCCAGCAGTGAAACTGTACCGGGGGTGGCCTACGAGCAGTACTTC
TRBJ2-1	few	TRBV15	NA	CATSRGASADEQFF	TGTGCCACCAGCAGGGGCGCGTCGGCCGATGAGCAGTTCTTC
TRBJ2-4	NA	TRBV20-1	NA	CSASVGGGKNIQYF	TGCAGTGCTAGTGTGGGGGGAGGCAAAAACATTCAGTACTTC
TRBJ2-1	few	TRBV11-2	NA	CTSSLTESSYNEQFF	TGTACCAGCAGCTTGACGGAAAGCTCCTACAATGAGCAGTTCTTC
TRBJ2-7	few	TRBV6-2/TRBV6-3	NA	CASSYQGHISYEQYF	TGTGCCAGCAGTTACCAGGGACATATATCTTACGAGCAGTACTTC
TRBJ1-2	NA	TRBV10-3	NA	CAIRYGANYGYTF	TGTGCCATCAGATACGGTGCTAACTATGGCTACACCTTC
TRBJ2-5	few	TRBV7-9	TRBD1	CASSPPGQGIRETQYF	TGTGCCAGCAGCCCACCGGGACAGGGTATTCGAGAGACCCAGTACTTC
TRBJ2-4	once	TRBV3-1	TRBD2	CASSRRSGGAGNIQYF	TGTGCCAGCAGCCGGCGTAGCGGGGGGGCCGGGAACATTCAGTACTTC
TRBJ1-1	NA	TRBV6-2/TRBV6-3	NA	CASSYSPHPYRGKNTEAFF	TGTGCCAGCAGTTACTCTCCCCATCCGTATAGGGGTAAGAACACTGAAGCTTTCTTT
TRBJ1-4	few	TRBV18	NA	CASSPQGSTNEKLFF	TGTGCCAGCTCACCACAGGGATCAACTAATGAAAAACTGTTTTTT
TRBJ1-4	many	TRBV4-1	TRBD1	CASSHKMTGSANEKLFF	TGCGCCAGCAGCCATAAGATGACAGGGTCGGCTAATGAAAAACTGTTTTTT
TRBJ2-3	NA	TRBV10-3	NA	CATDTRGSRADTQYF	TGTGCCACCGACACCCGGGGGAGCAGGGCAGATACGCAGTATTTT
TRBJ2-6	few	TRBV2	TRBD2	CAGIPGLGFSGANVLTF	TGTGCCGGAATACCGGGACTAGGGTTTTCTGGGGCCAACGTCCTGACTTTC
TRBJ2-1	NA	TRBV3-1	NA	CASSHLHNEQFF	TGTGCCAGCAGCCACCTGCACAATGAGCAGTTCTTC
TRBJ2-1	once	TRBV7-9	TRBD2	CASSTLRAGGHNEQFF	TGTGCCAGCAGCACCCTCAGGGCGGGGGGGCACAATGAGCAGTTCTTC
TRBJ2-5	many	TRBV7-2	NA	CASSLKREETQYF	TGTGCCAGCAGCTTAAAACGGGAAGAGACCCAGTACTTC
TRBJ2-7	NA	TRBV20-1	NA	CSAWPGGIYEQYF	TGCAGTGCTTGGCCTGGAGGTATTTACGAGCAGTACTTC
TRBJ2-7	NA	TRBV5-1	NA	CASTGTVLGKATYEQYF	TGCGCCAGTACCGGGACCGTCTTAGGGAAAGCCACCTACGAGCAGTACTTC
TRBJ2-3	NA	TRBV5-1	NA	CASSLEVPGTDTQYF	TGCGCCAGCAGCTTGGAAGTGCCCGGGACAGATACGCAGTATTTT
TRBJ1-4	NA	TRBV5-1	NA	CASSLDGGATNEKLFF	TGCGCCAGCAGCTTAGATGGTGGCGCAACTAATGAAAAACTGTTTTTT
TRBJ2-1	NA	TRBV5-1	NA	CASSYPRRGPYNEQFF	TGCGCCAGCAGCTACCCGAGGAGGGGCCCCTACAATGAGCAGTTCTTC
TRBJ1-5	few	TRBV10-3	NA	CAISETGSSDYGQPQHF	TGTGCCATCAGTGAGACTGGGAGTTCCGATTATGGTCAGCCCCAGCATTTT
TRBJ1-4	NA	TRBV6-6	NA	CASSYSTANNEKLFF	TGTGCCAGCAGTTACTCCACAGCTAATAATGAAAAACTGTTTTTT
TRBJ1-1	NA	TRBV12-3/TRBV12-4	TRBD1	CASSSGTGVRAEAFF	TGTGCCAGCAGTTCCGGGACAGGGGTGAGAGCTGAAGCTTTCTTT
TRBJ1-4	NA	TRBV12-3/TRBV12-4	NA	CARPKVANEKLFF	TGTGCCAGGCCTAAGGTGGCTAATGAAAAACTGTTTTTT
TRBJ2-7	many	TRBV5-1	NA	CASRRGSTYEQYF	TGCGCCAGCCGGCGGGGCAGCACCTACGAGCAGTACTTC
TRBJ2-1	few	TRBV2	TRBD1	CASTPGQGNYNEQFF	TGTGCCAGCACTCCGGGACAGGGCAACTACAATGAGCAGTTCTTC
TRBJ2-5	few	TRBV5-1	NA	CASSFSLGGETQYF	TGCGCCAGCAGCTTTAGTCTGGGGGGAGAGACCCAGTACTTC
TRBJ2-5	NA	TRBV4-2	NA	CASSQLAGAQETQYF	TGTGCCAGCAGCCAACTCGCGGGGGCCCAAGAGACCCAGTACTTC
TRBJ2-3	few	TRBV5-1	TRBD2	CASSTGLATDTQYF	TGCGCCAGCAGCACCGGACTAGCTACAGATACGCAGTATTTT
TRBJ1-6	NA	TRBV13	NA	CASRSQSSYNSPLHF	TGTGCCAGCAGGAGTCAGAGCTCCTATAATTCACCCCTCCACTTT
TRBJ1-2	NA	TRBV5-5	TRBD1	CASIWGQGNYGYTF	TGTGCCAGCATCTGGGGACAGGGCAACTATGGCTACACCTTC
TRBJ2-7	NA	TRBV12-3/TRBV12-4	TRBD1	CASSFRGTGDEQYF	TGTGCCAGCAGTTTCCGGGGAACAGGGGACGAGCAGTACTTC
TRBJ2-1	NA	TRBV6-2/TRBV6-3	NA	CASSSGQFGYNEQFF	TGTGCCAGCAGTTCCGGACAGTTCGGCTACAATGAGCAGTTCTTC
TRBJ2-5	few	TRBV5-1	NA	CASSLRPGTQETQYF	TGCGCCAGCAGCTTGAGACCCGGGACACAAGAGACCCAGTACTTC
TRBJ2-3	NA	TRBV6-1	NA	CASSDDLAVGTDTQYF	TGTGCCAGCAGTGATGACTTGGCGGTGGGGACAGATACGCAGTATTTT
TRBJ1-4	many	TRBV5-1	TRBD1	CASSLVGTGNEKLFF	TGCGCCAGCAGCTTGGTCGGGACAGGCAATGAAAAACTGTTTTTT
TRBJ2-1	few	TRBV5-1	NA	CASSLDPGDYNEQFF	TGCGCCAGCAGCTTGGATCCCGGAGACTACAATGAGCAGTTCTTC
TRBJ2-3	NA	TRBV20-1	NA	CSAGGPDTQYF	TGCAGTGCGGGGGGTCCAGATACGCAGTATTTT
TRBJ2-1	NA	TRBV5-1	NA	CASREQLSYNEQFF	TGCGCCAGCAGGGAACAGCTCTCCTACAATGAGCAGTTCTTC
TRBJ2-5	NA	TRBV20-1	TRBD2	CSARGGGSYQETQYF	TGCAGTGCTAGAGGAGGCGGGAGTTATCAAGAGACCCAGTACTTC
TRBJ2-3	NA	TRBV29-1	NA	CSATHADTQYF	TGCAGCGCCACTCATGCAGATACGCAGTATTTT
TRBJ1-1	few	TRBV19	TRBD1	CASIGQGGTEAFF	TGTGCCAGTATCGGACAGGGGGGCACTGAAGCTTTCTTT
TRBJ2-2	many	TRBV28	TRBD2	CASSFSGGANTGELFF	TGTGCCAGCAGTTTTAGCGGGGGGGCGAACACCGGGGAGCTGTTTTTT
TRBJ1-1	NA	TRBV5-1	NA	CASSFWGNTGAFF	TGCGCCAGCAGCTTCTGGGGGAACACTGGAGCTTTCTTT
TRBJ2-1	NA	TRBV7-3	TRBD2	CASGDGGAYNEQFF	TGTGCCAGCGGCGACGGGGGGGCCTACAATGAGCAGTTCTTC
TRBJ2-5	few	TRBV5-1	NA	CASSLESPLDGQETQYF	TGCGCCAGCAGCTTGGAATCCCCCCTGGACGGCCAAGAGACCCAGTACTTC
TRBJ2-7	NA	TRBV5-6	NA	CASRSRTRVPYEQYF	TGTGCCAGCAGATCCCGGACCAGGGTACCCTACGAGCAGTACTTC
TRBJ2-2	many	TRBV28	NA	CASSFPGSNTGELFF	TGTGCCAGCAGTTTCCCGGGATCGAACACCGGGGAGCTGTTTTTT
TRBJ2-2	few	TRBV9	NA	CASHPGPLNTGGLFF	TGTGCCAGCCACCCGGGGCCTTTGAACACCGGGGGGCTGTTTTTT
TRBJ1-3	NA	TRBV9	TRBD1	CASSEGTGTGNTIYF	TGTGCCAGCAGCGAGGGGACAGGGACTGGAAACACCATATATTTT
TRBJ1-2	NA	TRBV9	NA	CASSPAGRRSGYTF	TGTGCCAGCAGCCCTGCCGGGCGTCGGAGTGGCTACACCTTC
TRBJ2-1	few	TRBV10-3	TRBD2	CAITASGGRLDEQFF	TGTGCCATCACCGCTAGCGGGGGGCGTTTGGATGAGCAGTTCTTC
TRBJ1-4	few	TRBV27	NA	CASTDSFATNEKLFF	TGTGCCAGCACCGACAGCTTTGCAACTAATGAGAAACTGTTTTTT
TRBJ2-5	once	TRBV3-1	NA	CASSQLGELPIPEAQYF	TGTGCCAGCAGCCAATTGGGGGAACTGCCAATCCCAGAGGCCCAGTACTTC
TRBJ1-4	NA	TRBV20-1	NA	CSAILGLHRLSEKLFF	TGCAGTGCTATCTTGGGATTACACCGCTTGAGTGAAAAACTGTTTTTT
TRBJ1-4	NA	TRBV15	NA	CATSRDPGTTNEKLFF	TGTGCCACCAGCAGAGACCCAGGGACAACTAATGAAAAACTGTTTTTT